This T cell receptor (beta chain) came from a study of PD-1 blockade in classical Hodgkin lymphoma (dated by TCRdb to 2019 to 2021). About the full investigation: Nivolumab dosing was 3 mg/kg intravenously every 2 weeks, continuing until either disease progression or unacceptable toxicity. To define a peripheral blood immune signature of response to PD-1 blockade in classical Hodgkin lymphoma, the study combined TCR beta sequencing with CyTOF.

The Qiagen DNeasy kit was used to extract genomic DNA from unsorted PBMCs and from the negatively selected CD4+ and CD8+ fractions. TCR beta CDR3 regions were amplified by immunoSEQ multiplex PCR using primers annealing to V and J segments. A synthetic immune receptor repertoire was used to minimize amplification bias, and remaining bias was computationally removed after sequencing. The authors' analysis ran thus. Repertoire diversity was quantified as the Shannon entropy index using custom Python scripts. Unsorted, CD4+ and CD8+ repertoires were analyzed separately, except for combined analyses in which CD4+ and CD8+ sequences were merged in silico. A clone counted as expanded when the clone's frequency after treatment rose at least 2-fold relative to C1D1, and clones undetected at baseline were given a pseudocount of 0.5. Singleton clones were defined as clones with 0 or 1 copy at C1D1, and non-singleton clones were defined as clones with 2 or more copies. Clones expanded in unsorted samples were annotated as CD4+, CD8+ or unknown by matching protein sequences in sorted samples from the same patient. Diversity changes from C1D1 to C4D1 were tested in paired samples using Wilcoxon tests. This is the immuneACCESS table as TCRdb keeps it, with only in-frame sequences that have V and J called. A part of the clones is gone; compared with another copy, unresolved V genes explain less than half, and the rest is unexplained. The V and J calls and clone size were taken over from that table, and D and trimming were inferred from the DNA. The table for this sample lists tens of thousands of clones; roughly 91% of them were counted only once. About 5.6% of the sample rests with the top ten.

The time point label of this sample denotes: cycle 2 day 1 (C2D1) of nivolumab. Relapse after autologous stem cell transplantation had occurred in all trial patients, and cohorts A, B and C were distinguished by prior brentuximab vedotin exposure. The trial cohort comprised roughly 50 patients with relapsed/refractory classical Hodgkin lymphoma whose best overall responses were complete response, partial response or progressive disease. Single-agent nivolumab was administered to trial patients in the multi-cohort phase II CheckMate 205 trial. Best overall response was determined by an independent review committee according to the 2007 International Working Group response criteria. PBMCs from the trial were collected at three points: immediately before nivolumab initiation (C1D1), and during therapy at cycle 2 day 1 and cycle 4 day 1. Peripheral blood was collected in 8 mL Vacutainer Cell Preparation Tubes, from which PBMCs were isolated by centrifugation and then cryopreserved.

The study at large found these results: The study covered only a single clinical trial cohort, and the causes of the repertoire differences, possibly disease activity or prior therapy, were still not defined. Patients starting nivolumab less than 1 year after ASCT had lower diversity and were excluded from later analyses to avoid confounding by immune reconstitution. Trial patients achieving complete response had baseline diversity similar to newly diagnosed patients, whereas partial responders and progressors had significantly lower diversity. Baseline TCR diversity was reported to be lower in newly diagnosed patients than in healthy donors, and even lower in relapsed/refractory patients. CD4+ but not CD8+ TCR diversity rose significantly by C4D1 (p=0.0027 vs p=0.16), most apparent in complete responders (p=0.02).

From a lookup of the germline V gene, CDR1 and CDR2 are ENHRY and SYGVKD. V was cut back by 3 bases and J by 4 bases, leaving a gap of 15 bases between them. The cysteine opens and the phenylalanine closes a CDR3 of 15 amino acids. Of all the DNA, just the CDR3 is kept, 45 bases in frame from base 1. On this clone: The target of this receptor is not known. No base qualities exist here, and no much larger clone lies one base off it.

The specimen was peripheral blood mononuclear cells (PBMCs), collected before the second cycle of nivolumab. The origin of this receptor is a human donor with classical Hodgkin lymphoma. The receptor chain draws on TRBV10-3 and TRBJ1-2; no confident D gene assignment can be made. CDR3 loop: CAISEGWSPSYGYTF. Here is the DNA: TGTGCCATCAGTGAAGGGTGGAGCCCAAGCTATGGCTACACCTTC.